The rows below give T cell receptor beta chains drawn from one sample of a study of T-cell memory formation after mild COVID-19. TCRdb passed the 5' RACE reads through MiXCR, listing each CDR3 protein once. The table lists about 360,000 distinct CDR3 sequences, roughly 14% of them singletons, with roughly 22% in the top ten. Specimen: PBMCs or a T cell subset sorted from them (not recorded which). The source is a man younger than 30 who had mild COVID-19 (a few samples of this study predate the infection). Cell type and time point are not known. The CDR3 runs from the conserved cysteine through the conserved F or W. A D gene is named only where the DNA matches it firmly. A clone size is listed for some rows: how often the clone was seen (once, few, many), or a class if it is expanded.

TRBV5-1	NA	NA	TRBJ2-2	TGCGCCAGCAGCTTGGGGCTTGTTGGGAACACCGGGGAGCTGTTTTTT	CASSLGLVGNTGELFF
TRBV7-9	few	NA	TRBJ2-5	TGTGCCAGCAGCTTAGAACTACCGGGAGAAAAAGAGACCCAGTACTTC	CASSLELPGEKETQYF
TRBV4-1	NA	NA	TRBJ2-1	TGCGCCAGCAGCCAAGAGAGGGTCATCCTCTACAATGAGCAGTTCTTC	CASSQERVILYNEQFF
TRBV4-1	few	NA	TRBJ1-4	TGCGCCAGCAGCCAAATTGCAACTAATGAAAAACTGTTTTTT	CASSQIATNEKLFF
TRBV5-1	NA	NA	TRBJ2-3	TGCGCCAGCAGCTTCCCGGGGGAGAACACAGATACGCAGTATTTT	CASSFPGENTDTQYF
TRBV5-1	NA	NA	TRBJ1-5	TGCGCCAGCAGCTTGTTGCCAGGCCCAGAACAGCCCCAGCATTTT	CASSLLPGPEQPQHF
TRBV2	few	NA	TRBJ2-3	TGTGCCAGCCGAAGGGGTCCAGATACGCAGTATTTT	CASRRGPDTQYF
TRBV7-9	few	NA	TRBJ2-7	TGTGCCAGCAGCCGAGAAGTAGGCGAGCAGTACTTC	CASSREVGEQYF
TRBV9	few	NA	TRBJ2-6	TGTGCCAGCAGCCCCCAGGGATCTGGGGCCAACGTCCTGACTTTC	CASSPQGSGANVLTF
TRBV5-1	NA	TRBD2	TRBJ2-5	TGCGCCAGCAGCGTGGGACTAGCGGGGGGCAACCAAGAGACCCAGTACTTC	CASSVGLAGGNQETQYF
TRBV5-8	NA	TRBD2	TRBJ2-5	TGTGCCAGCAGCCTGGGCCGACTAGCGGGGGGCCGGGGGACCCAGTACTTC	CASSLGRLAGGRGTQYF
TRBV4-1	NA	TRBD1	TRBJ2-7	TGCGCCAGCAGCTATCCGGGACAGGGGTACCGCGAGCAGTACTTC	CASSYPGQGYREQYF